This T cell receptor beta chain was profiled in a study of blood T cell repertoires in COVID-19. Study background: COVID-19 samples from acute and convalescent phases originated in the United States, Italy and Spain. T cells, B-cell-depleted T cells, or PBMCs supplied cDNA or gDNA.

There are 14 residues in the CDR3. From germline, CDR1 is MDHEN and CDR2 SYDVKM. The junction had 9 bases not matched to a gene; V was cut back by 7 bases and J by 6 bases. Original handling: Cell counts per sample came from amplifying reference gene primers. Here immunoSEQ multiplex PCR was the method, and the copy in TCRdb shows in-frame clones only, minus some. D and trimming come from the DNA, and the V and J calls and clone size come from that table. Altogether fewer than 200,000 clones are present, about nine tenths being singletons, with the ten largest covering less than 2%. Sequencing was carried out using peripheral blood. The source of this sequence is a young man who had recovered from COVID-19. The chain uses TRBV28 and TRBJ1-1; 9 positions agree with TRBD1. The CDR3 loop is CASIPGQGFPEAFF. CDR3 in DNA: TGTGCCAGCATTCCGGGACAGGGTTTCCCTGAAGCTTTCTTT.